Given below is one TCR beta chain in context. Its antigen remains unidentified. Sequencing used immunoSEQ multiplex PCR; TCRdb keeps in-frame clones, though not all of them. There are 100,000 to 150,000 clones in the sample; 80% to 90% occur only once, and about 3% lies in the top ten. These data originate in a study of T cell responses to AZD1222 COVID-19 vaccine. Study context: Pooling was applied to second doses at about 4 or about 12 weeks.

Study-wide results and limits: Spike was spanned by vaccine-associated CD4 TCRs, with dominance at 160-218 and 743-854. Clonal diversity was possibly underestimated, and white British individuals and females predominated among donors. Nearly half of unique spike-specific TCRs reportedly avoided B.1.351 and B.1.1.7 mutated regions.

CDR1 and CDR2 (germline): KGHSH, LQKENI. This CDR3 has 13 residues. J was trimmed by 7 bases and V by 0 bases; bases with no gene match: 2. The chain carries TRBV18 and TRBJ1-2; TRBD1 aligns across 7 bases. This sequence was found in an adult in good health. The source was peripheral blood, collected on day 0 of AZD1222 vaccination. DNA for the CDR3: TGTGCCAGCTCACCACCGGGACAGCCTGGCTACACCTTC. Amino acid sequence: CASSPPGQPGYTF.